A selection of T cell receptor beta chains follows, all from one sample in a study of graft-versus-host responses after intestinal transplantation. Antigen specificity for these receptors is unknown. Here immunoSEQ multiplex PCR was the method, and the copy in TCRdb shows in-frame clones only, minus some. The sample has some 97,000 clones, more than 85% seen once. Sequences were derived from unstimulated CD4+ T cells sorted from spleen or lymph node cells, sampled before transplant. The receptors here all came from a human donor who was the organ donor for an intestinal transplant. The conserved cysteine and the conserved F or W are not part of the CDR3 here.

j_call: TRBJ1-3
v_call: TRBV28
cdr3_aa: ASTPNSGVGNTIY

j_call: TRBJ2-5
v_call: TRBV6-5
cdr3_aa: ASSYGGLAGRETQY

j_call: TRBJ2-5
v_call: TRBV30
cdr3_aa: AWNSVGETQY

j_call: NA
v_call: TRBV7-9
cdr3_aa: ASSSRGQGYEQY

j_call: TRBJ2-2
v_call: TRBV15
cdr3_aa: ATSTRQPNTGELF

j_call: TRBJ1-6
v_call: TRBV6-4
cdr3_aa: ASSDSYNSPLH

j_call: TRBJ1-5
v_call: TRBV6-5
cdr3_aa: ASSQRQGNQPQH

j_call: TRBJ2-3
v_call: TRBV6-4
cdr3_aa: ASSEQPISTDTQY

j_call: TRBJ1-2
v_call: TRBV23-1
cdr3_aa: ASSQSVRTARPYYGYT

j_call: TRBJ2-2
v_call: TRBV6-5
cdr3_aa: ASTYVPQGTGELF

j_call: TRBJ2-7
v_call: TRBV30
cdr3_aa: AWTGTYEQY

j_call: TRBJ1-2
v_call: TRBV11-3
cdr3_aa: ASSFSSGGYNYGYT

j_call: TRBJ2-3
v_call: TRBV4-1
cdr3_aa: ASSQEPSPNTQY

j_call: TRBJ2-3
v_call: TRBV5-1
cdr3_aa: ASSLRGPGTDTQY

j_call: TRBJ1-6
v_call: TRBV5-6
cdr3_aa: ASSWGQINNSPLH

j_call: TRBJ2-1
v_call: TRBV7-9
cdr3_aa: ASSYVSGGGEQF

j_call: TRBJ1-2
v_call: TRBV28
cdr3_aa: ASSLTQAYGYT

j_call: TRBJ2-7
v_call: TRBV7-3
cdr3_aa: ASSLDRRREQY

j_call: TRBJ2-7
v_call: TRBV30
cdr3_aa: AWSEHRGPISYEQY

j_call: TRBJ2-7
v_call: TRBV7-9
cdr3_aa: ASSLVPGGPKKPYEQY

j_call: TRBJ2-7
v_call: TRBV9
cdr3_aa: ASSVRDSSYEQY

j_call: TRBJ2-7
v_call: TRBV9
cdr3_aa: ASSAAGTGNEQY

j_call: TRBJ2-7
v_call: TRBV18
cdr3_aa: ASSPRQTYEQY

j_call: TRBJ1-5
v_call: TRBV4-2
cdr3_aa: ASSQVGAGRTQPQH

j_call: TRBJ1-2
v_call: TRBV6-1
cdr3_aa: ASRRSGGYGYT

j_call: TRBJ2-3
v_call: TRBV9
cdr3_aa: ASMRGAYTSTDTQY

j_call: TRBJ1-1
v_call: TRBV20-1
cdr3_aa: SARESTEAF

j_call: TRBJ2-6
v_call: TRBV15
cdr3_aa: ATSRLSNVLT

j_call: TRBJ1-1
v_call: TRBV2
cdr3_aa: ASSEVDRMNTEAF

j_call: TRBJ1-2
v_call: TRBV10-3
cdr3_aa: AIAEILYGYT

j_call: TRBJ1-1
v_call: TRBV2
cdr3_aa: ASSVLNTEAF

j_call: TRBJ2-6
v_call: TRBV28
cdr3_aa: ASSLRGAFSGANVLT

j_call: TRBJ1-3
v_call: TRBV5-4
cdr3_aa: ASSLDSNSGNTIY

j_call: TRBJ1-2
v_call: TRBV7-9
cdr3_aa: ASSREGGDGYT

j_call: TRBJ2-2
v_call: TRBV7-9
cdr3_aa: ASSSRGLDFAVAGELF

j_call: TRBJ2-1
v_call: TRBV18
cdr3_aa: ASSRGGYNEQF

j_call: TRBJ2-3
v_call: TRBV10-3
cdr3_aa: AISGSGGGTDTQY